A selection of T cell receptor beta chains follows, all from one sample in a study of blood T cell repertoires in COVID-19. The assay was immunoSEQ multiplex PCR, and TCRdb's table has in-frame clones only and misses some. The sample records about 210,000 clones, roughly 86% being singletons. The specimen was peripheral blood. The receptors originated from a man aged 55 to 70 with acute or convalescent COVID-19. Each CDR3 is given with its conserved first and last residue.

CDR3aa: CASSLGGTGNEKLFF
v_gene: TRBV7-6
j_gene: TRBJ1-4

CDR3aa: CASSPNEEKLFF
v_gene: TRBV18
j_gene: TRBJ1-4

CDR3aa: CASSRGGAPRADTQYF
v_gene: TRBV7-9
j_gene: TRBJ2-3

CDR3aa: CASSLGGGPQETQYF
v_gene: TRBV7-3
j_gene: TRBJ2-5

CDR3aa: CAISPGLVPRGENDEQFF
v_gene: TRBV10-3
j_gene: TRBJ2-1

CDR3aa: CASASTGTGEETQYF
v_gene: TRBV28
j_gene: TRBJ2-5

CDR3aa: CATRSGGDNTGELFF
v_gene: TRBV24-1
j_gene: TRBJ2-2

CDR3aa: CASSIRDRLYNEQFF
v_gene: TRBV11-1
j_gene: TRBJ2-1

CDR3aa: CASSFGLAGLTDTQYF
v_gene: TRBV5-6
j_gene: TRBJ2-3

CDR3aa: CASSFAGVGDTQYF
v_gene: TRBV7-3
j_gene: TRBJ2-3

CDR3aa: CASTRGWGLAGASSYNEQFF
v_gene: TRBV2
j_gene: TRBJ2-1

CDR3aa: CASSPYGTENEKLFF
v_gene: TRBV5-5
j_gene: TRBJ1-4

CDR3aa: CASRGTGDRNQPQHF
v_gene: TRBV19
j_gene: TRBJ1-5

CDR3aa: CASSPRTGSLTGANVLTF
v_gene: TRBV18
j_gene: TRBJ2-6

CDR3aa: CASSQQGNQETQYF
v_gene: TRBV5-1
j_gene: TRBJ2-5

CDR3aa: CASSQDGTGTNYGYTF
v_gene: TRBV14
j_gene: TRBJ1-2